Shown below are 25 T cell receptor beta chains from a single sample sequenced in a study of blood T cell repertoires in COVID-19. Using immunoSEQ multiplex PCR, the repertoire was profiled, and TCRdb retains in-frame clones only, with some absent. This sample has a few hundred thousand clones, with over 65% found just once. The sequenced sample was peripheral blood. These receptors came from a woman older than 75 with acute or convalescent COVID-19.

This rearrangement joins TRBV2 to TRBJ2-5; D perhaps matches TRBD2 (6 bases). The CDR3 length is 13 residues. Germline V gene data show CDR1 as SNHLY and CDR2 as FYNNEI. The ends were cut back, 6 bases at V and 5 bases at J, with 13 bases in the middle. The CDR3: CASRGGLAETQYF. CDR3 DNA sequence: TGTGCCAGCAGGGGGGGACTCGCCGAGACCCAGTACTTC. The complete variable domain, with remaining parts taken from reference TRBV2 and TRBJ2-5, reads EPEVTQTPSHQVTQMGQEVILRCVPISNHLYFYWYRQILGQKVEFLVSFYNNEISEKSEIFDDQFSVERPDGSNFTLKIRSTKLEDSAMYFCASRGGLAETQYFGPGTRLLVL.

The rearrangement uses TRBV27 and TRBJ2-2, with D possibly TRBD2 on 5 matching bases. Germline-derived CDR1 and CDR2 are MNHEY and SMNVEV (reference sequence). The CDR3 length is 15 residues. V shed 5 bases and J shed 8 bases, with 18 bases lying between them. CDR3 region: CASSPQARTLGELFF. CDR3 sequence (DNA): TGTGCCAGCAGTCCCCAGGCCCGGACTTTAGGGGAGCTGTTTTTT.

This clone occurred a few times. The chain combines TRBV19 with TRBJ1-6; tentatively, D is TRBD1 (5 bases). V lost 6 bases and J 2 bases, leaving 11 bases between the germline ends. Per germline, CDR1 LNHDA and CDR2 SQIVND (reference sequence). CDR3 length equals 15 residues. The CDR3, as DNA: TGTGCCAGTAGCGCACAGGTAACCTATAATTCACCCCTCCACTTT. Its translation is CASSAQVTYNSPLHF.

The chain couples TRBV5-1 to TRBJ2-1, with TRBD1 matching 8 bases. Germline values: CDR1 SGHRS, CDR2 YFSETQ. The CDR3 has 15 amino acids. With 4 bases clipped from V and 8 bases from J, the junction kept 11 bases outside the gene matches. CDR3 amino acids: CASSPTGEVRYEQFF. In DNA form, the CDR3 reads TGCGCCAGCAGCCCGACAGGGGAGGTTCGGTATGAGCAGTTCTTC. Full variable domain (outside the CDR3, taken from reference TRBV5-1 and TRBJ2-1): KAGVTQTPRYLIKTRGQQVTLSCSPISGHRSVSWYQQTPGQGLQFLFEYFSETQRNKGNFPGRFSGRQFSNSRSEMNVSTLELGDSALYLCASSPTGEVRYEQFFGPGTRLTVL.

This chain joins TRBV3-1 (or the pseudogene TRBV3-2) and TRBJ1-1; the match to TRBD1 covers 12 bases. This CDR3 comprises 16 residues. With V trimmed by 2 bases and J by 10 bases, 11 bases remained unmatched. The germline V gene has CDR1 LGHDT and CDR2 YNNKEL (reference sequence). Here the CDR3 reads CASSQRGGDRGRVAFF. The CDR3 DNA reads as TGTGCCAGCAGCCAAAGGGGTGGGGACAGGGGGCGCGTAGCTTTCTTT.

The chain couples TRBV4-1 to TRBJ1-1, with 7 positions matching TRBD1. Germline trimming cut 0 bases from V and 0 bases from J; bases unmatched to any gene: 16. The CDR3 is 20 amino acids. CDR1 is MGHRA and CDR2 is YSYEKL in the germline V gene. DNA of the CDR3: TGCGCCAGCAGCCAAGATTCCCCAGAAGACAGGGTTCCAATGAACACTGAAGCTTTCTTT. As protein: CASSQDSPEDRVPMNTEAFF.

The chain has TRBV7-9 and TRBJ2-3, with TRBD1 matching 7 bases. Unmatched junction bases numbered 10, after V lost 5 bases and J lost 2 bases. Looked up from germline, CDR1 is SEHNR and CDR2 is FQNEAQ (reference sequence). The CDR3 spans 16 residues. CDR3 sequence (DNA): TGTGCCAGCAGCCTCGGACAGGCGGAAACCACAGATACGCAGTATTTT. Translation gives CASSLGQAETTDTQYF.

This clone was observed a single time. This chain uses TRBV18 with TRBJ1-2; a weak D match, TRBD1 (5 bases). CDR3 length: 14 amino acids. In germline, CDR1 is KGHSH, CDR2 LQKENI. V lost 3 bases and J 2 bases, leaving 10 bases between the germline ends. Here the CDR3 reads CASSPGTGNYGYTF. The CDR3 DNA follows: TGTGCCAGCTCACCGGGAACAGGCAACTATGGCTACACCTTC.

The CDR3 is CASSLMTTTNEKLFF. CDR3 DNA: TGTGCCAGCAGCCTCATGACTACAACTAATGAAAAACTGTTTTTT. This chain uses TRBV3-1 (or the pseudogene TRBV3-2) with TRBJ1-4; no firm D call. The CDR3 consists of 15 residues. Trimming pared 4 bases from V and 0 bases from J, leaving 9 bases between. From germline, CDR1 is LGHDT and CDR2 YNNKEL (reference sequence).

This sequence joins TRBV11-2 and TRBJ2-7, with a weak D call TRBD1 (7 bases). V shed 5 bases and J shed 3 bases, with 14 bases lying between them. Germline CDR1 is SGHAT and CDR2 is FQNNGV. The CDR3 loop spans 14 amino acids. The CDR3 bases are TGTGCCAGCAGCCTGCGGGGACAGATCTACGAGCAGTACTTC. It encodes CASSLRGQIYEQYF.

The CDR3 DNA is TGTGCCAGCAGTTTAACCGGGGAGCTGTTTTTT. This gives the protein CASSLTGELFF. The V call is TRBV6-1, the J call TRBJ2-2; D call uncertain. The germline V gene has CDR1 MNHNS and CDR2 SASEGT. V lost 5 bases and J 5 bases, leaving 3 bases between the germline ends. This CDR3 comprises 11 residues.

The table lists this clone with a count of one. The CDR3 reads CASTTGQFSGANVLTF. DNA for the CDR3: TGTGCCAGCACGACAGGACAGTTTTCTGGGGCCAACGTCCTGACTTTC. This chain joins TRBV11-3 and TRBJ2-6, with a tentative D call TRBD1 (6 bases). Between the trimmed V and J ends, which lost 7 bases and 1 base, there was a span of 14 bases. The CDR3 has 16 residues. Germline V gene data show CDR1 as SGHNT and CDR2 as YENEEA.

A single count supports this clone. V is TRBV6-5 and J is TRBJ1-6; no clear D gene. The CDR3 runs to 16 residues. The germline gives CDR1 MNHEY, CDR2 SVGAGI. V was trimmed by 0 bases and J by 6 bases, leaving 12 bases between them. The CDR3 loop is CASSYSQRSINSPLHF. As DNA, the CDR3 is TGTGCCAGCAGTTACTCCCAGCGCTCTATTAATTCACCCCTCCACTTT.

The chain couples TRBV2 to TRBJ1-2; no reliable D call. Germline V gene data show CDR1 as SNHLY and CDR2 as FYNNEI. The V end lost 1 base, the J end lost 13 bases, and 16 bases lay between the germline ends. The CDR3 length is 13 residues. CDR3 sequence: CASSEGAKPRTTF. In DNA, the CDR3 is TGTGCCAGCAGTGAAGGGGCCAAACCCCGAACCACCTTC. The full variable domain, in which reference TRBV2 and TRBJ1-2 provide the parts outside the CDR3, is EPEVTQTPSHQVTQMGQEVILRCVPISNHLYFYWYRQILGQKVEFLVSFYNNEISEKSEIFDDQFSVERPDGSNFTLKIRSTKLEDSAMYFCASSEGAKPRTTFGSGTRLTVV.

This clone appeared once. The rearrangement links TRBV5-1 to TRBJ2-2; D gene ambiguous. CDR1 is SGHRS, CDR2 YFSETQ, per germline. With 3 bases removed from V and 2 bases from J, the gap between germline ends came to 23 bases. CDR3 length equals 19 residues. In DNA, the CDR3 is TGCGCCAGCAGCTCCTTCCTATCCCTTGATTTTGGTAACACCGGGGAGCTGTTTTTT. Its protein product is CASSSFLSLDFGNTGELFF.

A word on this clone: The sample carries other DNA sequences with the same CDR3. The chain recombines TRBV19 with TRBJ2-7, with 11 bases lining up with TRBD1. V lost 3 bases to trimming and J lost 0 bases; unmatched junction nucleotides: 1. CDR1 and CDR2 (germline): LNHDA, SQIVND (reference sequence). The CDR3 has 15 residues. The CDR3 loop is CASSIGTGGSYEQYF. Written as DNA, the CDR3 is TGTGCCAGTAGTATTGGGACAGGGGGCTCCTACGAGCAGTACTTC.

This chain links TRBV3-1 (or the pseudogene TRBV3-2) with TRBJ1-1; D may be TRBD1 (5 bases). CDR1 and CDR2 from the germline V gene are LGHDT and YNNKEL (reference sequence). This CDR3 is built from 14 residues. V lost 4 bases and J lost 6, with 15 bases in between. Here the CDR3 DNA reads TGTGCCAGCAGCCCTGACTTGTGGGGCCCTGAAGCTTTCTTT. It specifies CASSPDLWGPEAFF.

DNA for the CDR3: TGTGCCAGCAGTGAAGCCGGGATAAGGACCGACAAAAACATTCAGTACTTC. Encoded protein: CASSEAGIRTDKNIQYF. V and J are TRBV2 and TRBJ2-4; weak D call: TRBD2 (5 bases). In germline, CDR1 is SNHLY, CDR2 FYNNEI. CDR3 length equals 17 residues. V was pared by 0 bases and J by 3 bases, with 15 bases between.

CDR3 region: CASSILGLSGNNEQFF. CDR3 in DNA: TGTGCCAGCAGCATCCTCGGACTAAGCGGAAACAATGAGCAGTTCTTC. The chain carries TRBV5-6 and TRBJ2-1; possible D gene TRBD2, 6 bases. This CDR3 is built from 16 residues. The germline gives CDR1 SGHDT, CDR2 YYEEEE. The germline V and J ends were trimmed by 4 bases and 5 bases, with 19 bases remaining between them. Together with reference TRBV5-6 and TRBJ2-1, the CDR3 gives the full variable domain: DAGVTQSPTHLIKTRGQQVTLRCSPKSGHDTVSWYQQALGQGPQFIFQYYEEEERQRGNFPDRFSGHQFPNYSSELNVNALLLGDSALYLCASSILGLSGNNEQFFGPGTRLTVL.

In its sample, this clone was seen a few times. The V gene is TRBV3-1 (or the pseudogene TRBV3-2), the J gene TRBJ1-6, with D hard to call. CDR1 and CDR2 (germline): LGHDT, YNNKEL (reference sequence). V lost 1 base, J lost 10 bases, and 14 bases lay in between. The CDR3 consists of 15 residues. The CDR3 bases are TGTGCCAGCAGCCAAGGCGCCAGGCGAGAGTCACCCCTCCACTTT. Translated: CASSQGARRESPLHF.

The chain couples TRBV25-1 to TRBJ2-3, with unresolved D. The length of the CDR3 is 13 residues. V lost 4 bases and J 0 bases, leaving 5 bases between the germline ends. Germline assignment: CDR1 MGHDK and CDR2 SYGVNS. In DNA form, the CDR3 reads TGTGCCAGCAGTGCCCAAAGCACAGATACGCAGTATTTT. Translating it yields CASSAQSTDTQYF. Using reference TRBV25-1 and TRBJ2-3 for the parts outside the CDR3, the full variable domain is EADIYQTPRYLVIGTGKKITLECSQTMGHDKMYWYQQDPGMELHLIHYSYGVNSTEKGDLSSESTVSRIRTEHFPLTLESARPSHTSQYLCASSAQSTDTQYFGPGTRLTVL.

The rearrangement links TRBV6-5 to TRBJ2-7; 11 nucleotides match TRBD2. CDR1 is MNHEY, CDR2 SVGAGI, per germline. The CDR3 extends over 15 amino acids. Germline trimming cut 4 bases from V and 3 bases from J; bases unmatched to any gene: 5. Here the CDR3 reads CASSSSSGRYYEQYF. Written as DNA, the CDR3 is TGTGCCAGCAGTTCCTCTAGCGGGAGGTACTACGAGCAGTACTTC.

The genes are TRBV5-4 and TRBJ2-1; D is possibly TRBD2 (5 bases). The CDR3 extends over 18 amino acids. V shed 0 bases and J shed 3 bases, with 19 bases lying between them. Germline assignment: CDR1 SGHNT and CDR2 YYREEE (reference sequence). CDR3 nucleotide sequence: TGTGCCAGCAGCTTGGCCTCGGGGTCGACCCCGCGCTACAATGAGCAGTTCTTC. It yields the protein CASSLASGSTPRYNEQFF.

The chain combines TRBV3-1 (or the pseudogene TRBV3-2) with TRBJ2-6; the D gene is possibly TRBD2 (6 bases). CDR3 length: 15 residues. Trimming pared 5 bases from V and 2 bases from J, leaving 10 bases between. Looked up from germline, CDR1 is LGHDT and CDR2 is YNNKEL (reference sequence). Here the CDR3 DNA reads TGTGCCAGCAGCGAGTGGGGGGCTGGGGCCAACGTCCTGACTTTC. Translated, it gives CASSEWGAGANVLTF.

This clone was detected a few times. This chain connects TRBV19 to TRBJ2-1; 7 nucleotides agree with TRBD2. J was trimmed by 3 bases and V by 3 bases; bases with no gene match: 8. Germline CDR1 and CDR2: LNHDA and SQIVND (reference sequence). This CDR3 is 16 amino acids long. The CDR3 here is CASSMSGGRGYNEQFF. The CDR3 DNA follows: TGTGCCAGTAGTATGTCGGGGGGTAGGGGCTACAATGAGCAGTTCTTC.